This TCR beta chain was recovered during a study of cytomegalovirus exposure and HLA in healthy donors (dated by TCRdb to about 2017). Notes on the research overall: An earlier analysis of roughly 610 of the donors reported under 300 Gb of sequence data and around 110 million unique TCR beta sequences obtained from about 170 million T cells. Approximately 310 gigabases of sequencing data and 70 million to 100 million unique TCR sequences were included in an early release covering about 700 HLA-typed donors. Of the roughly 400 genotyped donors, over 70% fell in the genetic ancestry cluster associated with self-reported Caucasian donors. The study was designed to test whether signatures of past pathogen exposure could be identified by cataloging public T cell receptors. Using immunosequencing, the study profiled T cell repertoires from some 670 subjects and related those repertoires to cytomegalovirus serostatus. Along with the roughly 670-subject first cohort, a separate validation cohort of some 130 different subjects was used. The study combined high-throughput TCR immunosequencing, statistical association of individual TCRs with disease status, and machine learning to predict cytomegalovirus infection status. A later analysis re-analyzed previously published TCR beta repertoires from 500 to 700 donors and added high-resolution HLA genotyping to study TCR occurrence patterns. Rather than drawing on any new phenotypic data, the later analysis identified candidate immune exposures from TCR beta sequences and the way those sequences occurred across donors. An earlier analysis of approximately 580 of the donors used high-throughput TCR beta sequencing to judge whether each TCR beta V gene segment behaved as functional or pseudogenic. Donor age, sex, ethnicity and CMV serostatus were compiled together with the repertoire data. A later genetic analysis used genome-wide SNP genotypes for about 60% of the roughly 670 donors, treating that subset as a discovery cohort. Every discovery cohort repertoire had been produced on one sequencing platform. HLA typing covered class I and class II loci at four-digit resolution. Typing coverage varied by locus: 629-630 donors for A, B, C, DRB1 and DQB1; approximately 500 for DQA1; about 600 for DPA1; approximately 490 for DPB1. Roughly five DR-DQ haplotypes were handled as single units for association and clustering, since linkage in the cohort was strong. Across approximately 420 genotyped donors of the cohort, an average of about 240,000 unique TCR beta nucleotide sequences per donor were sequenced, and approximately 17% of those sequences were non-productive.

For this clone: Its cognate antigen has yet to be identified. Base qualities are missing; no much larger clone stands one base away.

The library was obtained by the immunoSEQ multiplex PCR assay. A mixture of 60 forward primers for TCR Vbeta segments and 13 reverse primers for TCR Jbeta segments was used in the multiplex PCR. A multiplex PCR assay on genomic DNA amplified the CDR3 region of rearranged TCR beta genes. On the Illumina HiSeq System, the amplified TCR beta libraries were sequenced as 87-base-pair reads. The authors' analysis ran thus. Across the roughly 700 repertoires, a later analysis counted about 81 million unique TCR beta chains, roughly 11 million of which were shared by at least two donors. Raw reads were error-corrected and collapsed into unique sequences by a nearest-neighbor algorithm in which closely related sequences were merged to remove PCR and sequencing errors. To assign V, D and J gene segments, CDR3 sequences were aligned to IMGT reference sequences. For a sequence to be retained, at least a six-nucleotide match to both a V gene segment and a J gene segment was required. A rearrangement counted as productive if the CDR3 had no stop codons and remained in frame with V and J, and every other rearrangement counted as non-productive. CDR3 was defined according to IMGT convention as the region running from the second conserved V-encoded cysteine to the conserved J-encoded phenylalanine. In an earlier analysis of approximately 500 of the donors, sequences lacking an unambiguous match to a single V gene segment were excluded. In an earlier analysis of 587 of the donors, a V segment was called functional when productive rearrangements were above 56.7%, and segregating when the standard deviation between donors exceeded 5%. A statistical classification framework was developed to diagnose cytomegalovirus status using the catalog of TCR beta chain sequences. In a later analysis, V and J genes were assigned by comparing TCR nucleotide sequences against IMGT/GENE-DB human TR gene sequences. The TCRdist pipeline was used in a later analysis to assign CDR3 sequences and most-parsimonious VDJ recombination scenarios. A later analysis defined each TCR beta chain by its CDR3 amino acid sequence plus V-gene family, and excluded reads lacking a unique V-gene family. A later analysis removed roughly 590 highly shared, low-generation-probability nucleotide sequences to deal with suspected cross-contamination and a sequencing artifact. For each public chain, a later analysis derived a clonal expansion index from normalized ranks of inferred template counts within each repertoire. A later analysis computed generation probabilities with a VDJ recombination model fitted to out-of-frame rearrangements, and checked the results against IGoR. A later analysis scored TCR-TCR, TCR-HLA and TCR-CMV co-occurrence with hypergeometric tests, applying a repertoire-size bias correction to TCR pairs. A later analysis estimated false discovery rates by permuting HLA or CMV assignments 20 times. A later analysis grouped co-occurring TCRs with DBSCAN, adding TCRdist sequence similarity when clustering within HLA-allele-positive subsets. For co-occurrence clustering, repertoires with fewer than 30,000 or more than 120,000 public chains were excluded, along with several repertoires with anomalous nucleotide sharing. The table was pulled from immuneACCESS by TCRdb, which kept in-frame rearrangements only. Such tables lose some clones; where checked, under half of the loss comes from unresolved V genes, and the rest has no known cause. That table gives V, J and clone size, and the DNA gave D and trimming. In all, the sample holds more than 70,000 clones, and 76% of those were seen once. The ten biggest clones cover roughly 4.8% of the sample.

The CDR3 goes from the cysteine to the phenylalanine over 10 residues. Of the read, only the CDR3 DNA is kept; its 30 bases are in frame from base 1. V is shortened by 4 bases, J by 12 bases, and the region joining them spans 9 bases. Sequences SEHNR (CDR1) and FQNEAQ (CDR2) are obtained from the germline V gene (reference sequence). The cohort comprised hundreds of healthy bone marrow donors. Cohort members were all nominally healthy when sampled, although unrecorded immune exposures were likely present. The donor tested CMV seropositive and was one of the 289 seropositive cohort members. Each donor provided a peripheral blood sample, and peripheral blood mononuclear cells were used for TCR beta sequencing. Genomic DNA extraction from the blood cell samples was performed with the Qiagen DNeasy Blood Extraction Kit. Overall study results and their limits: Correlated functional status among segregating V segments might be attributable to linkage disequilibrium, but an unknown experimental factor could not be ruled out. Presence/absence analyses assumed roughly uniform sequencing depth across donors, an assumption that may not hold. A later genetic analysis reported fewer N-insertions in productive TCRs among donors in an Asian-associated ancestry cluster than the approximately 700-donor mean. Strong co-occurrence of HLA alleles, especially DR and DQ, made assigning TCR associations to individual alleles difficult. Across donors, most TCR sequences were observed very rarely, whereas some public TCRs were present in many individuals. The earlier analysis of around 600 of the donors excluded some 16 rarely observed V segments, including chromosome 9 orphons, because counts were too low. A group of highly shared sequence variants was considered likely to be a technical artifact of the sequencing pipeline. Several of the top co-occurrence clusters appeared to be linked to parvovirus B19, influenza, CMV and Epstein-Barr virus, according to a later analysis. Specific HLA alleles were associated with roughly 17,000 TCR beta sequences at a false discovery rate of 0.05 in a later analysis. In vitro tests confirmed that three of the cytomegalovirus-associated TCR beta chains recognize cytomegalovirus antigens. A total of roughly 160 TCR beta chains were listed by the study as associated with cytomegalovirus. The cohort was sequenced for TCR beta chains only, and without alpha or paired-chain data the features that could be detected were limited. The authors suggested that the approach could potentially be extended to other disease states and immunological phenotypes. The classifier was reported to diagnose cytomegalovirus status with high specificity and sensitivity in both the original cohort and the validation cohort. For the cohort, immune exposure information was limited to CMV serostatus. A later genetic analysis associated a missense DCLRE1C variant with V-gene and J-gene trimming of TCR beta chains, and an independent cohort replicated the association. A later analysis found that TCR association rates varied across HLA loci, with DRB1 alleles showing the most associated TCRs and HLA-C alleles the fewest. A further reported finding was that TCR beta sequences accurately predicted the HLA-A and HLA-B alleles for most subjects in the first cohort. According to a later analysis, most CMV-associated TCR beta chains appeared to be HLA-restricted, and the HLA associations seemed to be driven largely by CMV exposure. Because the 87-base-pair reads could not distinguish some IMGT-functional V segments, including TRBV6-2 and TRBV6-3, those segments were excluded. In a later analysis, HLA-associated TCR beta chains were found to be more clonally expanded and to have lower generation probabilities than equally common non-associated chains. Because HLA typing was missing for some donors at each locus, association tests included only the typed subset. An earlier analysis of some 590 of the donors showed that most TCR beta V segments appeared in productive rearrangements either about 87% or about 30% of the time, which broadly matched IMGT annotations.

This receptor chain uses TRBV7-9 and TRBJ1-2, with the identity of the D gene unclear. Input material: PBMCs. The sequence was collected from a man aged 25 to 40 in good health and CMV-seropositive. Here the CDR3 is given as CASSSAAHTF. At the DNA level, the sequence is TGTGCCAGCAGCTCCGCGGCCCACACCTTC.